This is a list of T cell receptor beta chains from one sample in a study of early T cells in non-severe SARS-CoV-2 infection. TCRdb passed the 5' RACE reads through MiXCR, listing each CDR3 protein once. This repertoire shows about 88,000 distinct CDR3 sequences, more than 13% found once; its top ten account for around 6%. The sequencing sample was made of whole blood. These receptor sequences come from an adult who was a healthcare worker with PCR-confirmed SARS-CoV-2 infection or an uninfected control (not recorded which). Both conserved end residues are trimmed from each CDR3.

>TRBV5-6
ASSLNLGQGDDNGYT
>TRBV5-1
ASSFEGTYEQY
>TRBV11-2
ASRSLGWDTDTQY
>TRBV20-1
SATRLATLDTQY
>TRBV10-2
ASSVTSGLNEQF
>TRBV30
AWRDRGPSPLH
>TRBV11-3
ASSTGDYNEQF
>TRBV7-9
ASSTMLAGGREGYNEQF
>TRBV28
ASSLGGWGEQY
>TRBV3-1
ASSQNRGSNQPQH
>TRBV12-3/TRBV12-4
ASSSAGTDTGELF
>TRBV2
ASSEQGTQETQY
>TRBV28
ASSRLYEQY
>TRBV6-5
ASSNGQKGELF
>TRBV28
ASSMTGVMAEAF
>TRBV7-6
ASSLALAGTRDTQY
>TRBV9
ASSSSRGRTSSSDTQY
>TRBV28
ASAWGWGTSDPDTQY
>TRBV29-1
SVGDWYEQY
>TRBV5-1
ASTSGIGELF
>TRBV7-2
ASSLAGGETQY
>TRBV7-2
ASSFRNEQY
>TRBV5-1
ASSLDWGRTEAF
>TRBV11-2
ASSLRQGDAKLF
>TRBV29-1
SGYGTGTRETQY
>TRBV9
ASSANNEQF
>TRBV11-2
ASSLAGPDTQY
>TRBV12-3/TRBV12-4
ASSALRETQY
>TRBV7-9
ASRSGPTDTQY
>TRBV10-1
ASSESSGRFDNEQF
>TRBV19
ASTPSWRGTGELF
>TRBV12-3/TRBV12-4
ASALRWTNEKLF
>TRBV12-3/TRBV12-4
ASSFSGSYGYT
>TRBV2
ASTVTDTQY
>TRBV10-3
AIRPGQGTGELF
>TRBV27
ASSPWDRVETQY
>TRBV28
ASRAVSSTEAF
>TRBV6-2/TRBV6-3
ASSYRGLYEQY
>TRBV28
ASSLYPETQY
>TRBV11-2
ASSATRLASPRELF
>TRBV28
ASGDKIRPQH
>TRBV7-6
ASSLGPSSYNEQF
>TRBV5-1
ATADPSGANVLT
>TRBV19
ASKTGLGGAF
>TRBV3-1
ASSQDGGSFDEQF